Listed here are 23 T cell receptor beta chains from one sample, sequenced in a study of T cells in Graves' hyperthyroidism and ophthalmopathy. The source material, RNA transcripts, was used to amplify TCR beta CDR3 regions. HTBI primers drove first-round RT-PCR of the TCR CDR3. MiXCR was run by TCRdb on the multiplex PCR reads, yielding one entry per CDR3 protein. The sample shows approximately 300,000 distinct CDR3 sequences, more than 15% of them seen only once. Sequenced sample: blood. The source is an older woman with Graves' ophthalmopathy.

The rearrangement links TRBV27 to TRBJ1-2; D remains ambiguous. V lost 4 bases and J 1 base, leaving 19 bases between the germline ends. CDR3 length: 17 amino acids. The V gene's germline CDR1 is MNHEY and CDR2 SMNVEV (reference sequence). This chain's CDR3 is CASSSLISPVLNYGYTF. The CDR3 DNA reads TGTGCCAGCAGTTCCCTAATCTCCCCAGTCCTTAACTATGGCTACACCTTC.

This clonotype was counted at least ten times. The chain joins TRBV5-1 to TRBJ1-2; 8 positions match TRBD1. V gave up 7 bases and J gave up 4 bases; unmatched junction bases: 15. The germline V gene has CDR1 SGHRS and CDR2 YFSETQ. This CDR3 spans 16 amino acids. The CDR3 region is CASGGQGRLHPYGYTF. CDR3 coding DNA: TGCGCCAGCGGAGGACAGGGCCGTCTTCACCCCTATGGCTACACCTTC.

This clonotype was detected many times. The chain carries TRBV20-1 and TRBJ2-5; 11 bases fit TRBD1. CDR3 length: 13 residues. V lost 6 bases, J lost 5 bases, and 5 bases stayed unmatched. Looked up from germline, CDR1 is DFQATT and CDR2 is SNEGSKA (reference sequence). The CDR3 sequence: CSARGQGGETQYF. The CDR3 region has the DNA TGCAGTGCGAGGGGACAGGGGGGTGAGACCCAGTACTTC.

Only a few counts were recorded for this clonotype. The chain uses TRBV28 and TRBJ1-5, with TRBD1 matching 8 bases. The germline V gene has CDR1 MDHEN and CDR2 SYDVKM. J gave up 2 bases and V 8 bases, and 5 bases lay outside the gene matches. This CDR3 comprises 14 residues. CDR3 loop: CASLQGGGNQPQHF. As DNA, the CDR3 is TGTGCCAGCCTACAGGGGGGAGGCAATCAGCCCCAGCATTTT.

This clonotype was observed many times. The rearrangement joins TRBV7-2 to TRBJ1-4; D is uncertain. Trimming shortened V by 5 bases and J by 6 bases, and 10 bases separated the two germline ends. This CDR3 comprises 13 residues. The V gene's germline CDR1 is SGHTA and CDR2 FQGNSA. CDR3 DNA: TGTGCCAGCAGCCCCTCAGCGGATGAAAAACTGTTTTTT. Translated: CASSPSADEKLFF.

This clonotype was seen many times. The chain carries TRBV7-2 and TRBJ2-1; unclear D gene. This CDR3 contains 15 residues. Germline loops: CDR1 SGHTA, CDR2 FQGNSA. The V end was cut by 1 base, the J end by 3 bases, with 10 bases between. The CDR3 bases are TGTGCCAGCAGCTTAGTAGGCATAAACTACAATGAGCAGTTCTTC. Its protein product is CASSLVGINYNEQFF.

This clonotype occurred a few times. The chain recombines TRBV20-1 with TRBJ2-2; 8 bases fit TRBD2. The CDR3 is 13 residues long. J lost 7 bases, V lost 3 bases, and 4 bases had no gene match. The germline CDR1 and CDR2 sequences are DFQATT and SNEGSKA (reference sequence). The CDR3 bases are TGCAGTGCTAGCGGCGGGAGGTACGGGGAGCTGTTTTTT. This translates into CSASGGRYGELFF.

The CDR3, as DNA: TGTGCCAGCAGCCAAGATATCGGAGCATCGTCCCATGGCTACACCTTC. It specifies CASSQDIGASSHGYTF. This chain connects TRBV4-2 to TRBJ1-2, with no clear D. The CDR3 has 16 amino acids. With 0 bases removed from V and 6 bases from J, the gap between germline ends came to 17 bases. CDR1 and CDR2 (germline): LGHNA, YNFKEQ.

The sample holds many counts of this clonotype. V is TRBV19 and J is TRBJ1-1; D perhaps matches TRBD1 (5 bases). The CDR3 spans 15 residues. V lost 3 bases to trimming and J lost 0 bases, with 11 bases between them. The V gene's germline CDR1 is LNHDA and CDR2 SQIVND (reference sequence). CDR3: CASSIDSFMNTEAFF. The CDR3 DNA sequence: TGTGCCAGTAGTATCGACAGTTTTATGAACACTGAAGCTTTCTTT.

The sample holds many counts of this clonotype. The chain is built from TRBV12-3 or TRBV12-4 and TRBJ2-5; 8 bases align to TRBD2. The CDR3 contains 15 residues. J lost 5 bases, V lost 3 bases, and 8 bases had no gene match. The CDR3 here is CASSLSGAGGETQYF. The CDR3 DNA reads TGTGCCAGCAGTTTGTCCGGTGCGGGAGGTGAGACCCAGTACTTC.

The genes are TRBV7-9 and TRBJ2-7; TRBD1 agrees at 7 bases. CDR1 is SEHNR, CDR2 FQNEAQ, per germline (reference sequence). The J segment lost 5 bases and the V segment lost 3 bases, leaving 1 base of the junction unmatched. The CDR3 covers 12 residues. CDR3 DNA: TGTGCCAGCAGCTTCCAGGGGGACGAGCAGTACTTC. The encoded protein is CASSFQGDEQYF.

The CDR3 DNA sequence: TGTGCCAGCAGCTTAGTTCTGGGGCTGGATTCACCCCTCCACTTT. This codes for CASSLVLGLDSPLHF. The chain recombines TRBV7-9 with TRBJ1-6; D is perhaps TRBD1 (5 bases). The CDR3 covers 15 residues. Germline V gives CDR1 SEHNR, CDR2 FQNEAQ (reference sequence). Trimming cost V 1 base and J 8 bases, with 12 bases left between them.

The rearrangement uses TRBV5-5 and TRBJ2-3; 7 nucleotides line up with TRBD1. CDR1 SGHKS and CDR2 YYEKEE come from the germline V gene (reference sequence). CDR3 length: 14 amino acids. V gave up 4 bases and J gave up 5 bases; unmatched junction bases: 7. CDR3 sequence: CASSAGTGVDTQYF. The CDR3 nucleotides read TGTGCCAGCAGCGCAGGTACAGGGGTAGATACGCAGTATTTT.

Comment on this clonotype: Given a much more abundant clone one base away, this may be a read error. This chain connects TRBV6-1 to TRBJ2-5; 12 nucleotides align to TRBD2. Germline CDR1 and CDR2: MNHNS and SASEGT. There are 15 residues in the CDR3. The CDR3 is CDSTPRTSGTETQYF. In DNA, the CDR3 is TGTGACAGCACCCCACGGACTAGCGGGACCGAGACCCAGTACTTC.

There are many counts of this clonotype. This chain connects TRBV2 to TRBJ2-5, with TRBD2 matching 9 bases. This CDR3 spans 15 amino acids. The germline gives CDR1 SNHLY, CDR2 FYNNEI. V shed 3 bases, J shed 3 bases, and the junction held 5 bases outside the gene matches. CDR3 loop: CASSEWIAGEETQYF. In DNA, the CDR3 is TGTGCCAGCAGTGAGTGGATAGCGGGAGAAGAGACCCAGTACTTC.

This clonotype was counted ten times or more. The chain combines TRBV11-2 with TRBJ1-2; D is possibly TRBD1 (5 bases). The germline V gene has CDR1 SGHAT and CDR2 FQNNGV. This CDR3 is 14 amino acids long. Trimming stripped 0 bases from V and 8 bases from J, with 13 bases between. The CDR3 spells CASSLEGRDRGYTF. The CDR3 DNA follows: TGTGCCAGCAGCTTAGAAGGCAGGGATCGCGGCTACACCTTC. The variable domain in full, completed from reference TRBV11-2 and TRBJ1-2, reads EAGVAQSPRYKIIEKRQSVAFWCNPISGHATLYWYQQILGQGPKLLIQFQNNGVVDDSQLPKDRFSAERLKGVDSTLKIQPAKLEDSAVYLCASSLEGRDRGYTFGSGTRLTVV.

This clonotype was seen many times. The CDR3 loop reads CSAGRGEETQYF. CDR3 nucleotides: TGCAGTGCAGGGAGGGGGGAAGAGACCCAGTACTTC. The J gene is TRBJ2-5, the V gene TRBV20-1, with D maybe TRBD2 (7 bases). CDR3 length: 12 residues. Trimming removed 6 bases at V and 3 bases at J, with 11 bases between. The germline CDR1 and CDR2 sequences are DFQATT and SNEGSKA (reference sequence).

This clonotype has only a few counts. The V call is TRBV12-5, the J call TRBJ2-5; D is ambiguous. This CDR3 has 14 residues. Germline V gene data show CDR1 as LGHNT and CDR2 as FRNRAP. The V and J ends lost 4 bases and 4 bases respectively, with 13 bases between them. CDR3 sequence (DNA): TGTGCTAGTGGTTCCCCTCCCTTCTCAGAGACCCAGTACTTC. This sequence encodes CASGSPPFSETQYF.

This chain connects TRBV4-1 to TRBJ2-5; D gene uncertain. Germline V gene data show CDR1 as MGHRA and CDR2 as YSYEKL. The CDR3 has 14 amino acids. V was clipped by 1 base and J by 5 bases, with 11 bases between them. Written as DNA, the CDR3 is TGCGCCAGCAGCCAAGTATATGAGCGTGAGACCCAGTACTTC. Residues: CASSQVYERETQYF.

The genes are TRBV19 and TRBJ2-2, with D possibly matching TRBD2 (5 bases). CDR3 size: 14 residues. Germline CDR1 reads LNHDA; CDR2 reads SQIVND (reference sequence). Trimming stripped 4 bases from V and 5 bases from J, with 11 bases between. The CDR3 DNA is TGTGCCAGTAGTACCTACGGACTTACCGGGGAGCTGTTTTTT. The encoded protein is CASSTYGLTGELFF.

The table lists this clonotype with a count of one. This sequence may be a read error, since a much larger clone differs from it by one base. V is TRBV6-1 and J is TRBJ2-5; D tentatively reads TRBD1 or TRBD2 (6 bases each). CDR1 is MNHNS and CDR2 is SASEGT in the germline V gene. This CDR3 contains 14 residues. The CDR3 protein is CASSRTPRGETRYF. The CDR3 DNA sequence: TGTGCCAGCAGTCGGACACCAAGGGGGGAGACCCGGTACTTC.

This clonotype was detected a few times. The V call is TRBV9, the J call TRBJ1-1; D gene unclear. Trimming took 3 bases from V and 6 from J, leaving 18 bases between them. This CDR3 comprises 15 residues. CDR1 and CDR2 from the germline V gene are SGDLS and YYNGEE. CDR3 loop: CASSDSPRRISEAFF. Written as DNA, the CDR3 is TGTGCCAGCAGCGATTCCCCTCGCCGGATTTCTGAAGCTTTCTTT. The full variable domain, its missing parts supplied by reference TRBV9 and TRBJ1-1, is DSGVTQTPKHLITATGQRVTLRCSPRSGDLSVYWYQQSLDQGLQFLIQYYNGEERAKGNILERFSAQQFPDLHSELNLSSLELGDSALYFCASSDSPRRISEAFFGQGTRLTVV.

The CDR3, as DNA: TGTGCCAGCAGTCCTCGGGGGGGGATGCGGGGCTACACCTTC. Amino acids: CASSPRGGMRGYTF. The chain has TRBV12-3 or TRBV12-4 and TRBJ1-2; perhaps TRBD1 as D (5 bases). V lost 5 bases, J lost 8 bases, and 18 bases lay in between. The CDR3 runs to 14 residues.